These 26 T cell receptor beta chains originate from one sample sequenced in a study of blood T cell repertoires in COVID-19. TCRdb's copy holds only in-frame clones and misses some; the assay was immunoSEQ multiplex PCR. Of 200,000 to 250,000 clones listed, about 82% are singletons. Sequenced material: PBMCs or T cells enriched from blood (not recorded which). The receptor set was obtained from a woman between 45 and 65 years old who had recovered from COVID-19.

A few counts support this clone. V usage is TRBV2 and J usage is TRBJ1-1; TRBD1 matches at 7 bases. Germline CDR1 reads SNHLY; CDR2 reads FYNNEI. The length of the CDR3 is 14 residues. Losses at the gene ends were 9 bases for V and 3 bases for J; bases not matched to a gene: 10. The CDR3 DNA reads as TGTGCCAGAAAAGCGAGAACAGGGGACACTGAAGCTTTCTTT. As protein: CARKARTGDTEAFF.

The V gene is TRBV7-3, the J gene TRBJ1-1, with 11 nucleotides matching TRBD1. Trimming took 3 bases from V and 2 from J; bases not matched to a gene: 2. Germline V gene lookup returns CDR1 SGHTA and CDR2 FQGTGA. This CDR3 is built from 15 residues. CDR3 nucleotides: TGTGCCAGCAGCTTGGGACAGGGGGGCAACACTGAAGCTTTCTTT. This gives the protein CASSLGQGGNTEAFF.

The chain combines TRBV27 with TRBJ1-5, with a tentative D call TRBD1 (6 bases). The CDR3 consists of 14 residues. The germline V gene has CDR1 MNHEY and CDR2 SMNVEV (reference sequence). V shed 2 bases and J shed 7 bases, with 12 bases lying between them. In nucleotides, the CDR3 is TGTGCCAGCAGTTTAGCGGGGGGCGGACAGCCCCAGCATTTT. This sequence encodes CASSLAGGGQPQHF.

The CDR3 DNA reads as TGTGCCAGCAGCCTGGGTCGGGGAGACGAAGCTTTCTTT. Residues: CASSLGRGDEAFF. The chain joins TRBV11-2 to TRBJ1-1; no clear D gene. This CDR3 comprises 13 residues. Trimming removed 5 bases at V and 8 bases at J, with 15 bases between. Looked up from germline, CDR1 is SGHAT and CDR2 is FQNNGV.

V is TRBV14 and J is TRBJ2-3; no clear D. The CDR3 runs to 13 residues. Trimming stripped 4 bases from V and 5 bases from J, with 10 bases between. Germline V gene sequence: CDR1 SGHDN, CDR2 FVKESK. The CDR3 is CASSPNPGDTQYF. CDR3 DNA sequence: TGTGCCAGCAGCCCTAACCCGGGAGATACGCAGTATTTT.

The gene calls are TRBV6-5 and TRBJ1-5; D is unresolved. CDR3 size: 12 residues. With 8 bases removed from V and 6 bases from J, the gap between germline ends came to 11 bases. Germline V CDR1 and CDR2: MNHEY, SVGAGI. DNA for the CDR3: TGTGCCAGCGGCTGGGGAGGTCAGCCCCAGCATTTT. Translation gives CASGWGGQPQHF.

The chain links TRBV6-1 to TRBJ2-3; weak D call: TRBD2 (6 bases). The CDR3 loop spans 14 amino acids. Deletions cut 0 bases from V and 4 bases from J, with 8 bases between. The germline V gene has CDR1 MNHNS and CDR2 SASEGT. The CDR3 DNA reads as TGTGCCAGCAGTGAAGCTAGCGGCCCAGATACGCAGTATTTT. This sequence encodes CASSEASGPDTQYF.

This clone was seen just once. V usage is TRBV4-3 and J usage is TRBJ2-2; D remains ambiguous. V lost 0 bases to trimming and J lost 6 bases, with 8 bases between them. Per the germline V gene, CDR1 is LGHNA and CDR2 is YSLEER. The CDR3 extends over 14 amino acids. CDR3 bases: TGCGCCAGCAGCCAAGATTTGAAGCCCGGGGAGCTGTTTTTT. Protein: CASSQDLKPGELFF.

There are a few counts of this clone. Other DNA sequences in this sample translate to the same CDR3. This sequence joins TRBV28 and TRBJ1-2; TRBD1 might be the D (6 bases). With 6 bases removed from V and 1 base from J, the gap between germline ends came to 6 bases. The CDR3 is made up of 12 amino acids. The germline gives CDR1 MDHEN, CDR2 SYDVKM. Here the CDR3 DNA reads TGTGCCAGCAGGGACAGTAACTATGGCTACACCTTC. This sequence encodes CASRDSNYGYTF.

The chain combines TRBV14 with TRBJ2-7, with 9 nucleotides matching TRBD1. This CDR3 region has 15 residues. With 5 bases clipped from V and 6 bases from J, the junction kept 11 bases outside the gene matches. CDR1 and CDR2 (germline): SGHDN, FVKESK. CDR3 region: CASSLTGQGGLEQYF. For the CDR3, the DNA is TGTGCCAGCAGCTTAACGGGACAGGGAGGGCTCGAGCAGTACTTC. The variable domain in full, with the rest retrieved from reference TRBV14 and TRBJ2-7, is EAGVTQFPSHSVIEKGQTVTLRCDPISGHDNLYWYRRVMGKEIKFLLHFVKESKQDESGMPNNRFLAERTGGTYSTLKVQPAELEDSGVYFCASSLTGQGGLEQYFGPGTRLTVT.

The gene calls are TRBV18 and TRBJ1-3; maybe TRBD1 (6 bases). The CDR3 has 15 residues. Germline V CDR1 and CDR2: KGHSH, LQKENI. Trimming took 4 bases from V and 0 from J, leaving 10 bases between them. In DNA form, the CDR3 reads TGTGCCAGCTCACGAGGACAGCACTCTGGAAACACCATATATTTT. Translation gives CASSRGQHSGNTIYF.

This clone was seen just once. The genes are TRBV27 and TRBJ2-1; D gene uncertain. There are 12 residues in the CDR3. V lost 5 bases to trimming and J lost 8 bases, with 10 bases between them. Germline assignment: CDR1 MNHEY and CDR2 SMNVEV (reference sequence). The CDR3 DNA sequence: TGTGCCAGCAGTCCCAACTTCTATGAGCAGTTCTTC. This gives the protein CASSPNFYEQFF.

This clone was found a few times. The chain recombines TRBV7-3 with TRBJ2-2, with TRBD1 matching 8 bases. CDR1 and CDR2 from the germline V gene are SGHTA and FQGTGA. The CDR3 is 14 residues long. V shed 10 bases, J shed 1 base, and the junction held 5 bases outside the gene matches. The CDR3 reads CATRTGMNTGELFF. CDR3 in DNA: TGTGCCACCAGGACAGGGATGAACACCGGGGAGCTGTTTTTT.

The CDR3 region is CASSSPTTGPYGYTF. DNA for the CDR3: TGTGCCAGCAGCTCCCCCACGACAGGGCCATATGGCTACACCTTC. This chain joins TRBV11-3 and TRBJ1-2; 7 bases match TRBD1. The CDR3 is made up of 15 amino acids. With V trimmed by 4 bases and J by 5 bases, 10 bases remained unmatched. The germline V gene has CDR1 SGHNT and CDR2 YENEEA.

This sequence joins TRBV6-2 or TRBV6-3 and TRBJ2-1, with TRBD1 as a possible D gene (6 bases). Germline V gives CDR1 MNHEY, CDR2 SVGEGT. Trimming removed 2 bases at V and 8 bases at J, with 16 bases between. This CDR3 has 15 amino acids. The CDR3 loop is CASSYVLAGVDEQFF. The CDR3 nucleotides are TGTGCCAGCAGTTACGTGCTGGCAGGGGTCGATGAGCAGTTCTTC.

The rearrangement joins TRBV19 to TRBJ1-5, with 8 bases identical to TRBD1. The CDR3 totals 17 residues. Germline-derived CDR1 and CDR2 are LNHDA and SQIVND (reference sequence). Trimming at V came to 4 bases and at J to 3 bases, leaving 11 bases not matched to a gene. In nucleotides, the CDR3 is TGTGCCAGTAGTAAGGCGGTGGGGACAGGCCACAATCAGCCCCAGCATTTT. Translating it yields CASSKAVGTGHNQPQHF.

This chain connects TRBV4-1 to TRBJ2-7; the D gene is possibly TRBD2 (5 bases). V shed 0 bases and J shed 5 bases, with 8 bases lying between them. The CDR3 is 13 residues long. The V gene's germline CDR1 is MGHRA and CDR2 YSYEKL. The chain's CDR3 is CASSQDTRDEQYF. The CDR3 nucleotides read TGCGCCAGCAGCCAAGATACTAGAGACGAGCAGTACTTC.

J is TRBJ1-5 and V is TRBV30, with D possibly matching TRBD1 (5 bases). Germline V gene data show CDR1 as GTSNPN and CDR2 as SVGIG (reference sequence). This CDR3 is 15 amino acids long. The ends were cut back, 2 bases at V and 2 bases at J, with 13 bases in the middle. The CDR3 region has the DNA TGTGCCTGGAGTTTGGGGGGGGTTCGCAATCAGCCCCAGCATTTT. It is translated as CAWSLGGVRNQPQHF. The full variable domain, in which reference TRBV30 and TRBJ1-5 provide the parts outside the CDR3, is SQTIHQWPATLVQPVGSPLSLECTVEGTSNPNLYWYRQAAGRGLQLLFYSVGIGQISSEVPQNLSASRPQDRQFILSSKKLLLSDSGFYLCAWSLGGVRNQPQHFGDGTRLSIL.

The chain has TRBV4-1 and TRBJ1-6; D is ambiguous. This CDR3 has 18 amino acids. V was pared by 1 base and J by 10 bases, with 23 bases between. Germline V gives CDR1 MGHRA, CDR2 YSYEKL. CDR3 sequence: CASSQVGLRREEKSPLHF. In DNA, the CDR3 is TGCGCCAGCAGCCAAGTTGGTCTTCGGCGGGAAGAGAAGTCACCCCTCCACTTT.

This chain joins TRBV6-5 and TRBJ1-1; D not resolved. The germline CDR1 and CDR2 sequences are MNHEY and SVGAGI. The ends were cut back, 4 bases at V and 1 base at J, with 7 bases in the middle. The CDR3 runs to 13 residues. This CDR3 reads CASSSDWNTEAFF. The DNA for the CDR3 is TGTGCCAGCAGTTCTGACTGGAACACTGAAGCTTTCTTT.

This chain links TRBV30 with TRBJ2-7; 7 nucleotides align to TRBD1. The J segment lost 0 bases and the V segment lost 2 bases, leaving 7 bases of the junction unmatched. CDR1 and CDR2 (germline): GTSNPN, SVGIG (reference sequence). The CDR3 covers 15 residues. The CDR3 reads CAWSLMTGLSYEQYF. For the CDR3, the DNA is TGTGCCTGGAGTCTGATGACAGGGCTCTCCTACGAGCAGTACTTC.

V usage is TRBV14 and J usage is TRBJ1-6; 7 bases are shared with TRBD1. V shed 4 bases and J 2 bases; nucleotides not matched to a gene: 2. Germline CDR1 is SGHDN and CDR2 is FVKESK. The CDR3 is made up of 15 amino acids. This chain's CDR3 is CASSRGTAYNSPLHF. Here the CDR3 DNA reads TGTGCCAGCAGCCGGGGGACAGCCTATAATTCACCCCTCCACTTT.

For the CDR3, the DNA is TGCAGTGCTAGTGAAGGGGGAAAGCCCCAGCATTTT. The encoded protein is CSASEGGKPQHF. This chain connects TRBV20-1 to TRBJ1-5, with D tentatively TRBD1 (6 bases). The CDR3 extends over 12 amino acids. Germline-derived CDR1 and CDR2 are DFQATT and SNEGSKA (reference sequence). Trimming took off 3 bases at V and 8 bases at J, with 11 bases between the two ends.

This clone was seen only once. The V call is TRBV19, the J call TRBJ2-1, with 9 bases fitting TRBD2. This CDR3 spans 17 amino acids. V lost 6 bases to trimming and J lost 6 bases; unmatched junction nucleotides: 15. Germline lookup yields CDR1 LNHDA and CDR2 SQIVND (reference sequence). The CDR3 nucleotides read TGTGCCAGTAGAAGGGCATTAGCGGGAGAAGTATCCAATGAGCAGTTCTTC. Translating it yields CASRRALAGEVSNEQFF.

The V gene is TRBV19, the J gene TRBJ1-4; maybe TRBD1 (6 bases). CDR1 LNHDA and CDR2 SQIVND come from the germline V gene (reference sequence). The ends were cut back, 0 bases at V and 7 bases at J, with 12 bases in the middle. This CDR3 has 15 amino acids. The CDR3 DNA follows: TGTGCCAGTAGTATAGACAGGGGCTGGAGTGAAAAACTGTTTTTT. Encoded protein: CASSIDRGWSEKLFF.

This clone was detected a few times. The chain combines TRBV19 with TRBJ2-7; 10 bases line up with TRBD1. With V trimmed by 4 bases and J by 0 bases, 9 bases remained unmatched. The CDR3 has 17 residues. Germline lookup yields CDR1 LNHDA and CDR2 SQIVND (reference sequence). The CDR3 loop reads CASSRKGQGGSSYEQYF. The CDR3 nucleotides read TGTGCCAGTAGTAGAAAAGGACAGGGGGGTAGCTCCTACGAGCAGTACTTC.